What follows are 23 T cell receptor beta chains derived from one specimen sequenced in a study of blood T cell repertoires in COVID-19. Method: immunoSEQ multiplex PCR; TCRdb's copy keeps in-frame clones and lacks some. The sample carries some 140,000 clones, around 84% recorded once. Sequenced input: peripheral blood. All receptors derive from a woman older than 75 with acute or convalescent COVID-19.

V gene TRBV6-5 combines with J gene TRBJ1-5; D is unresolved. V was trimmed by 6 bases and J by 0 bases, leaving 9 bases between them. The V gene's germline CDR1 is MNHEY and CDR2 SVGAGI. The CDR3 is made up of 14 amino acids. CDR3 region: CASSRDISNQPQHF. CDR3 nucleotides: TGTGCCAGCAGCCGCGACATTAGCAATCAGCCCCAGCATTTT.

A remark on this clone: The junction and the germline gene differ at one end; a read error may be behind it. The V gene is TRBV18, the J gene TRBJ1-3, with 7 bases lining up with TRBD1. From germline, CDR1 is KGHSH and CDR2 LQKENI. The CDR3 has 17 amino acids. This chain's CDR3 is CASSPSNRQGGGNIIYF. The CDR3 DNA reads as TGTGCCAGCTCACCAAGTAATAGACAGGGTGGAGGAAACATCATATATTTT.

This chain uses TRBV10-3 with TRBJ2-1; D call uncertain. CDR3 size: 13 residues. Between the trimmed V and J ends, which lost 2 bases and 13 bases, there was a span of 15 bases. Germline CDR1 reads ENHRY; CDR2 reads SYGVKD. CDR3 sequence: CAISEPRSPFQFF. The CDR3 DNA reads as TGTGCCATCAGTGAGCCGAGGTCCCCTTTTCAGTTCTTC.

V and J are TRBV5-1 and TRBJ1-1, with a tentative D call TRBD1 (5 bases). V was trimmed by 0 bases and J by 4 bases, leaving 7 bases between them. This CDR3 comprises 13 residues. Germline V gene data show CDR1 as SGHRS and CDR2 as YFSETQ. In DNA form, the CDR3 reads TGCGCCAGCAGCTTGGAGCAGGGCACTGAAGCTTTCTTT. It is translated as CASSLEQGTEAFF.

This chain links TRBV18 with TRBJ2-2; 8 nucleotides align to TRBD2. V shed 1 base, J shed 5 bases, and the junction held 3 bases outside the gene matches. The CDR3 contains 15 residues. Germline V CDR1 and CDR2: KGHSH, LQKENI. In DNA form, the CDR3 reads TGTGCCAGCTCACCACTAGCGGGGTTGACCGGGGAGCTGTTTTTT. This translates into CASSPLAGLTGELFF.

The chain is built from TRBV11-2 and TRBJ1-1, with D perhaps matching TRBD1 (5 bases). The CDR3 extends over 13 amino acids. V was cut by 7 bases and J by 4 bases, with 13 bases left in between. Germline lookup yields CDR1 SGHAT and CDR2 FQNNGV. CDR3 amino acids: CASTYGGSTEAFF. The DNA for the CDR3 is TGTGCCAGCACCTATGGGGGGAGCACTGAAGCTTTCTTT.

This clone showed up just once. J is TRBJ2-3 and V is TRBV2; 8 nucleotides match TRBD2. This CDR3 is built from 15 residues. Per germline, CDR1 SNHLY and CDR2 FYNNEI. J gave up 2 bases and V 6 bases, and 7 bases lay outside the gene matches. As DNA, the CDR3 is TGTGCCAGCAGGCCCCAGGGACTAGTCACAGATACGCAGTATTTT. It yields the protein CASRPQGLVTDTQYF.

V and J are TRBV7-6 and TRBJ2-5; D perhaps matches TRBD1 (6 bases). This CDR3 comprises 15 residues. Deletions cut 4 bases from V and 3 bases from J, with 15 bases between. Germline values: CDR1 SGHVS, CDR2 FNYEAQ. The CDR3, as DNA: TGTGCCAGCAGCTCACCCCGGGCAGGGGAAGAGACCCAGTACTTC. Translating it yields CASSSPRAGEETQYF.

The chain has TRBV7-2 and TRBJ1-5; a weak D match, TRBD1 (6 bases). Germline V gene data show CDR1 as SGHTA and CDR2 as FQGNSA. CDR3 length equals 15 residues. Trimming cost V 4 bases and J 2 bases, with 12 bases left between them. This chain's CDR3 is CASSSQGRRNQPQHF. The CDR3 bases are TGTGCCAGCAGCTCGCAGGGGAGACGCAATCAGCCCCAGCATTTT.

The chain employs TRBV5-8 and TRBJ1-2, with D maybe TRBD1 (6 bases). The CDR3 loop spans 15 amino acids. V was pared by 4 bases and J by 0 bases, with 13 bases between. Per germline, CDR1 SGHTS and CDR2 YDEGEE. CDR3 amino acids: CASSPPDSANYGYTF. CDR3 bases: TGTGCCAGCAGCCCACCGGACAGTGCTAACTATGGCTACACCTTC. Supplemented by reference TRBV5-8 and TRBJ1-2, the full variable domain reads EAGVTQSPTHLIKTRGQQATLRCSPISGHTSVYWYQQALGLGLQFLLWYDEGEERNRGNFPPRFSGRQFPNYSSELNVNALELEDSALYLCASSPPDSANYGYTFGSGTRLTVV.

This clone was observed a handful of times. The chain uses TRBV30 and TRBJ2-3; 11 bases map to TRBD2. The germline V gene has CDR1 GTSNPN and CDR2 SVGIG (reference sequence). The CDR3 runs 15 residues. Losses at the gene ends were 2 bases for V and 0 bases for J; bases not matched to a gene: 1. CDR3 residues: CAWSRLAGSTDTQYF. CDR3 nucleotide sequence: TGTGCCTGGAGTAGACTAGCGGGAAGCACAGATACGCAGTATTTT.

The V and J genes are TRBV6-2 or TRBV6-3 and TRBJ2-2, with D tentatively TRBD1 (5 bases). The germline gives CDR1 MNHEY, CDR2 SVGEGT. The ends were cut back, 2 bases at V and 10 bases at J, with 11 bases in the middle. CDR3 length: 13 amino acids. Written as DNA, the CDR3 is TGTGCCAGCAGTTACGACAGTTTAGAGGAGCTGTTTTTT. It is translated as CASSYDSLEELFF.

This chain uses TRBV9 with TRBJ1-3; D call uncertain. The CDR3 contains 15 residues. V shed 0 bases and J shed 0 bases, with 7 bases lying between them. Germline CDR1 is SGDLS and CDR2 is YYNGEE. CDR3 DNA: TGTGCCAGCAGCGTAGGAGCGGGCTCTGGAAACACCATATATTTT. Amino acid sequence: CASSVGAGSGNTIYF.

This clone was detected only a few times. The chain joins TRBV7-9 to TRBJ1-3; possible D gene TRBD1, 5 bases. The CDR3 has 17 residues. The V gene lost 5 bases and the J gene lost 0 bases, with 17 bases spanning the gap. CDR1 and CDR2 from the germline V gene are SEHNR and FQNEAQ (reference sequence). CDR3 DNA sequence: TGTGCCAGCAGCCCCACAGCTGACAGATACTCTGGAAACACCATATATTTT. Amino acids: CASSPTADRYSGNTIYF. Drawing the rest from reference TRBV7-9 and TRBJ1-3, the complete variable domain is DTGVSQNPRHKITKRGQNVTFRCDPISEHNRLYWYRQTLGQGPEFLTYFQNEAQLEKSRLLSDRFSAERPKGSFSTLEIQRTEQGDSAMYLCASSPTADRYSGNTIYFGEGSWLTVV.

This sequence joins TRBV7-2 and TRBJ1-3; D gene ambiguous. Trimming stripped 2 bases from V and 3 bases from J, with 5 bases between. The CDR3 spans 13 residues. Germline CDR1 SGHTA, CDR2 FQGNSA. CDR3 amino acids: CASSLSLGNTIYF. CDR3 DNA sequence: TGTGCCAGCAGCTTAAGCCTTGGAAACACCATATATTTT.

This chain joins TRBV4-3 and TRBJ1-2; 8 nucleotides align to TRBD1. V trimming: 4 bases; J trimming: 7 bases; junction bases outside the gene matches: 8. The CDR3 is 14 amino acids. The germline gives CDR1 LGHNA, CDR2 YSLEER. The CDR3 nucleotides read TGCGCCAGCAGCCCCGGCAGGGGGCTCCTTGGCTACACCTTC. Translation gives CASSPGRGLLGYTF.

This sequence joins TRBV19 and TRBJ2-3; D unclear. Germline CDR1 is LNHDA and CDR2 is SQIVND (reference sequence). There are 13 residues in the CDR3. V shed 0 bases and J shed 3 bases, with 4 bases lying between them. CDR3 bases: TGTGCCAGTAGTATAGATCCGACAGATACGCAGTATTTT. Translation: CASSIDPTDTQYF.

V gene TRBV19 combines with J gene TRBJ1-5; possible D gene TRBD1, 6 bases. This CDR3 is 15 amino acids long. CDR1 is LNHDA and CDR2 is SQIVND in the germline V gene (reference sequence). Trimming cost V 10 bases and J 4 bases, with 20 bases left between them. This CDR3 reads CATLAGADGNQPQHF. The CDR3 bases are TGTGCCACTCTTGCGGGGGCCGATGGGAATCAGCCCCAGCATTTT.

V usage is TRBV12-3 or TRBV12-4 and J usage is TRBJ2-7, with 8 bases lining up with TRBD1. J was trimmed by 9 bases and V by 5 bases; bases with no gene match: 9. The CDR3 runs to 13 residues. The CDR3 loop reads CASSPRTGSRQYF. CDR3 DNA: TGTGCCAGCAGTCCCCGGACAGGGTCTCGGCAGTACTTC.

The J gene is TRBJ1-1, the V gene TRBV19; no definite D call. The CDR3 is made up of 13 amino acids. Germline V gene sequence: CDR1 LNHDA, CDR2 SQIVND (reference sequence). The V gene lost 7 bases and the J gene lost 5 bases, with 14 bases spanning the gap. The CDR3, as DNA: TGTGCCAGTACCGCAGTATCCCATACTGAAGCTTTCTTT. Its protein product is CASTAVSHTEAFF.

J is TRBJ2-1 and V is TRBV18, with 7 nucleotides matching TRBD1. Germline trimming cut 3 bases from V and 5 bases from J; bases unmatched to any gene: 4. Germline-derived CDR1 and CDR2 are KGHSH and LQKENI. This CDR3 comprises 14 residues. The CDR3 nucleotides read TGTGCCAGCTCACCGTACACAGGGGACAATGAGCAGTTCTTC. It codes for CASSPYTGDNEQFF.

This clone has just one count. The CDR3 DNA reads TGTGCCAGCAGCTCCTCGGGGGGCATCGGGGAGACCCAGTACTTC. It specifies CASSSSGGIGETQYF. The chain employs TRBV7-7 and TRBJ2-5, with D perhaps TRBD2 (7 bases). Trimming shortened V by 4 bases and J by 5 bases, and 17 bases separated the two germline ends. Germline CDR1 and CDR2: SSHAT and FNYEAQ (reference sequence). This CDR3 has 15 amino acids.

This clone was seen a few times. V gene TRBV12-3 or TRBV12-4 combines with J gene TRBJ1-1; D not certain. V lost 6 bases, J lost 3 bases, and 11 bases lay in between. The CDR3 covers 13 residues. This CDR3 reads CASSRGIHTEAFF. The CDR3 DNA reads TGTGCCAGCAGCCGAGGAATCCACACTGAAGCTTTCTTT.